This TCR beta chain appears in the sequencing data of a study of spatial heterogeneity in lung cancer. Study context: The average appearance count of each unique TCR and UMI combination in raw reads was more than nine.

The CDR3 runs to 14 residues. The germline V gene encodes CDR1 MGHRA and CDR2 YSYEKL. Trimming shortened V by 6 bases and J by 0 bases, and 10 bases separated the two germline ends. This clonotype was seen ten or more times. Regarding time point: sample taken at primary tumor resection. Whole RNA, which was extracted from tumor, nontumor lung tissue or frozen PBMC, was sequenced without any cell sorting. TCRdb itself ran the 5' RACE reads through MiXCR, one entry per CDR3 protein. Found here are about 80,000 distinct CDR3 sequences, about 20% of them singletons; the top ten hold around 6.6%. The clonotype comes from a male donor with early-stage non-small cell lung cancer. This rearrangement joins TRBV4-1 to TRBJ2-3, with D possibly matching TRBD2 (6 bases). The source was PBMCs, collected at surgery. In DNA form, the CDR3 reads TGCGCCAGCAGAGGGGACTTCAGCACAGATACGCAGTATTTT. This sequence encodes CASRGDFSTDTQYF.